What follows are 18 T cell receptor beta chains derived from one specimen sequenced in a study of blood T cell repertoires in COVID-19. Produced via immunoSEQ multiplex PCR; TCRdb's table is partial and in-frame only. Here the sample spans about 140,000 clones, 80% to 90% being singletons. The specimen was peripheral blood. The source of these receptors is an older woman with acute or convalescent COVID-19.

The rearrangement joins TRBV7-9 to TRBJ1-5, with D unresolved. This CDR3 region has 13 residues. Germline CDR1 reads SEHNR; CDR2 reads FQNEAQ (reference sequence). V was cut by 6 bases and J by 5 bases, with 11 bases left in between. CDR3 sequence reads: CASRAGPYQPQHF. The CDR3 bases are TGTGCCAGCAGAGCGGGCCCTTATCAGCCCCAGCATTTT.

This chain uses TRBV10-3 with TRBJ1-2; weak D call: TRBD1 (6 bases). Germline CDR1 is ENHRY and CDR2 is SYGVKD. The V gene lost 8 bases and the J gene lost 6 bases, with 16 bases spanning the gap. This CDR3 region has 13 residues. The CDR3 sequence is CAIRTVEEDGYTF. The CDR3, as DNA: TGTGCCATCCGGACAGTGGAGGAAGATGGCTACACCTTC.

This chain links TRBV4-3 with TRBJ1-6, with 10 bases aligning to TRBD1. The CDR3 spans 14 residues. The V segment lost 5 bases and the J segment 9 bases; nucleotides outside the gene matches: 4. Germline V gives CDR1 LGHNA, CDR2 YSLEER. DNA for the CDR3: TGCGCCAGCAGCAGGACAGGGGGTAGTTCACCCCTCCACTTT. The encoded protein is CASSRTGGSSPLHF.

This clone was detected once. The chain employs TRBV19 and TRBJ2-5, with 8 bases identical to TRBD1. Germline CDR1 reads LNHDA; CDR2 reads SQIVND (reference sequence). The junction had 4 bases not matched to a gene; V was cut back by 3 bases and J by 4 bases. The CDR3 spans 14 residues. DNA of the CDR3: TGTGCCAGTAGTATCCAGGGGGCTGGAGAGACCCAGTACTTC. It translates to CASSIQGAGETQYF.

The chain links TRBV2 to TRBJ1-4, with TRBD1 identical over 8 bases. The CDR3 has 14 residues. CDR1 SNHLY and CDR2 FYNNEI come from the germline V gene. J was trimmed by 1 base and V by 6 bases; bases with no gene match: 1. The CDR3 loop reads CASSGQGTNEKLFF. The CDR3 nucleotides are TGTGCCAGCAGCGGACAGGGAACTAATGAAAAACTGTTTTTT.

This chain joins TRBV9 and TRBJ1-1; the D is unclear. V was shortened by 1 base and J by 5 bases, with 9 bases between the two germline ends. The CDR3 is made up of 13 amino acids. Germline CDR1 and CDR2: SGDLS and YYNGEE. The CDR3 sequence: CASSVLSGTEAFF. CDR3 DNA: TGTGCCAGCAGCGTATTATCGGGGACTGAAGCTTTCTTT. The full variable domain, with the rest looked up from reference TRBV9 and TRBJ1-1, is DSGVTQTPKHLITATGQRVTLRCSPRSGDLSVYWYQQSLDQGLQFLIQYYNGEERAKGNILERFSAQQFPDLHSELNLSSLELGDSALYFCASSVLSGTEAFFGQGTRLTVV.

The V gene is TRBV18, the J gene TRBJ1-2; no definite D call. Germline V gives CDR1 KGHSH, CDR2 LQKENI. V lost 5 bases and J 2 bases, leaving 15 bases between the germline ends. CDR3 length: 15 residues. The CDR3 loop is CASSGGAEQNYGYTF. DNA for the CDR3: TGTGCCAGCTCAGGCGGCGCAGAGCAGAACTATGGCTACACCTTC.

The V gene is TRBV19, the J gene TRBJ1-1; no clear D gene. The CDR3 spans 13 residues. Germline loops: CDR1 LNHDA, CDR2 SQIVND (reference sequence). Trimming shortened V by 4 bases and J by 2 bases, and 8 bases separated the two germline ends. CDR3 sequence reads: CASSRDTNTEAFF. The CDR3 DNA reads as TGTGCCAGTAGTAGAGACACAAACACTGAAGCTTTCTTT.

This clone was seen just once. The rearrangement links TRBV2 to TRBJ1-5; maybe TRBD1 (5 bases). The germline CDR1 and CDR2 sequences are SNHLY and FYNNEI. V lost 3 bases to trimming and J lost 4 bases, with 13 bases between them. This CDR3 spans 15 amino acids. This CDR3 is CASSDSGGVNQPQHF. CDR3 DNA: TGTGCCAGCAGTGATTCGGGAGGGGTGAATCAGCCCCAGCATTTT.

The J gene is TRBJ2-1, the V gene TRBV28; TRBD2 matches 10 bases. V was pared by 4 bases and J by 0 bases, with 6 bases of the junction left unmatched. The CDR3 consists of 17 residues. Germline CDR1 MDHEN, CDR2 SYDVKM. The CDR3 sequence is CASSSLAGVLSYNEQFF. The CDR3 nucleotides are TGTGCCAGCAGTTCTCTAGCGGGGGTCCTCTCCTACAATGAGCAGTTCTTC.

This chain connects TRBV4-2 to TRBJ1-1, with D tentatively TRBD1 (5 bases). Germline values: CDR1 LGHNA, CDR2 YNFKEQ. The CDR3 extends over 15 amino acids. Trimming pared 8 bases from V and 0 bases from J, leaving 16 bases between. CDR3 region: CASQRGRSLNTEAFF. The CDR3 DNA reads TGTGCCAGCCAAAGGGGTAGGTCGTTGAACACTGAAGCTTTCTTT.

CDR3 bases: TGTGCCACCAGTGATTTGGGGGGCAGGGAAATATCAGATACGCAGTATTTT. It codes for CATSDLGGREISDTQYF. The gene calls are TRBV24-1 and TRBJ2-3; D possibly corresponds to TRBD1 (6 bases). Trimming pared 0 bases from V and 4 bases from J, leaving 16 bases between. In germline, CDR1 is KGHDR, CDR2 SFDVKD. CDR3 size: 17 residues.

V and J are TRBV9 and TRBJ2-7, with D possibly being TRBD1 (7 bases). Trimming removed 0 bases at V and 4 bases at J, with 14 bases between. This CDR3 region has 15 residues. Germline values: CDR1 SGDLS, CDR2 YYNGEE. DNA of the CDR3: TGTGCCAGCAGCGTAGAGGGGGGACAGTTATACGAGCAGTACTTC. It encodes CASSVEGGQLYEQYF.

The V gene is TRBV7-2, the J gene TRBJ2-3; no clear D. The V end lost 6 bases, the J end lost 0 bases, and 4 bases lay between the germline ends. CDR1 and CDR2 from the germline V gene are SGHTA and FQGNSA. CDR3 length: 12 amino acids. The DNA of the CDR3 is TGTGCCAGCAGGGAGAGCACAGATACGCAGTATTTT. Its translation: CASRESTDTQYF.

J is TRBJ2-1 and V is TRBV5-4; TRBD1 might be the D (5 bases). Between the trimmed V and J ends, which lost 3 bases and 8 bases, there was a span of 12 bases. Per the germline V gene, CDR1 is SGHNT and CDR2 is YYREEE (reference sequence). The CDR3 has 13 amino acids. CDR3 DNA: TGTGCCAGCAGCTCGGATACAGGCTATGAGCAGTTCTTC. Translating gives CASSSDTGYEQFF.

The rearrangement joins TRBV4-1 to TRBJ2-5; the D gene is possibly TRBD2 (5 bases). The CDR3 is made up of 16 amino acids. V was clipped by 0 bases and J by 1 base, with 12 bases between them. Germline loops: CDR1 MGHRA, CDR2 YSYEKL. CDR3 amino acids: CASSQERAATQETQYF. The DNA for the CDR3 is TGCGCCAGCAGCCAAGAGCGGGCAGCGACCCAAGAGACCCAGTACTTC.

The V gene is TRBV7-2, the J gene TRBJ2-7; TRBD2 matches 12 bases. There are 15 residues in the CDR3. Trimming at V came to 5 bases and at J to 3 bases, leaving 5 bases not matched to a gene. Germline loops: CDR1 SGHTA, CDR2 FQGNSA. The CDR3 DNA reads TGTGCCAGCAGCCGTAGGACTAGCGGGGTCTACGAGCAGTACTTC. Its translation: CASSRRTSGVYEQYF.

This chain links TRBV5-1 with TRBJ1-1; D remains ambiguous. The CDR3 is 15 residues long. Germline CDR1 and CDR2: SGHRS and YFSETQ. The V end was cut by 0 bases, the J end by 0 bases, with 9 bases between. CDR3 sequence reads: CASSLVGSLNTEAFF. The CDR3 coding sequence is TGCGCCAGCAGCTTGGTGGGCAGTTTGAACACTGAAGCTTTCTTT.